Presented here are 17 T cell receptor beta chains from one specimen sequenced in a study of identical twins' blood T cells. TCRdb reanalysed the 5' RACE reads using MiXCR and keeps one entry per CDR3 protein. In the table there are 350,000 to 400,000 distinct CDR3 sequences, roughly 27% of which are singletons. The sequenced sample consisted of PBMCs. The receptors originated from a woman aged 18 to 55 in good health.

The rearrangement joins TRBV29-1 to TRBJ1-1; D ambiguous. Trimming took off 3 bases at V and 7 bases at J, with 9 bases between the two ends. CDR1 and CDR2 (germline): SQVTM, ANQGSEA. The CDR3 runs 11 residues. The CDR3 DNA reads as TGCAGCGTTGAGAACTGGGGTGAAGCTTTCTTT. Translating it yields CSVENWGEAFF.

This clonotype was seen more than once but under ten times. The J gene is TRBJ1-1, the V gene TRBV5-1; 9 nucleotides match TRBD1. The CDR3 length is 15 residues. The junction had 8 bases not matched to a gene; V was cut back by 4 bases and J by 4 bases. The V gene's germline CDR1 is SGHRS and CDR2 YFSETQ. In DNA form, the CDR3 reads TGCGCCAGCAGCATCCGGGACAGGGCAACCACTGAAGCTTTCTTT. As protein: CASSIRDRATTEAFF.

This clonotype has a count of ten or more. The genes are TRBV29-1 and TRBJ2-5; tentative D call: TRBD1 (6 bases). Germline assignment: CDR1 SQVTM and CDR2 ANQGSEA. V dropped 7 bases and J dropped 4 bases, with 13 bases sitting between them. The CDR3 covers 12 residues. CDR3 amino acids: CSAFTGSETQYF. Written as DNA, the CDR3 is TGCAGCGCCTTCACAGGGTCAGAGACCCAGTACTTC.

The chain carries TRBV29-1 and TRBJ2-2, with D maybe TRBD2 (7 bases). There are 14 residues in the CDR3. V was pared by 3 bases and J by 4 bases, with 12 bases between. CDR1 is SQVTM and CDR2 is ANQGSEA in the germline V gene. The CDR3 sequence is CSVDGGLSTGELFF. The DNA of the CDR3 is TGCAGCGTTGACGGGGGGCTGAGCACCGGGGAGCTGTTTTTT.

The sample holds many counts of this clonotype. J is TRBJ2-1 and V is TRBV20-1, with 9 bases matching TRBD2. The CDR3 has 16 residues. After removal of 2 bases from V and 0 bases from J, the junction contained 5 bases not matched to a gene. Germline values: CDR1 DFQATT, CDR2 SNEGSKA (reference sequence). The CDR3 nucleotides are TGCAGTGCTAGACTAGCGGGGTCGCGCTCCTACAATGAGCAGTTCTTC. This encodes CSARLAGSRSYNEQFF.

This clonotype came up many times. The rearrangement joins TRBV10-3 to TRBJ2-2, with 7 bases identical to TRBD1. Per germline, CDR1 ENHRY and CDR2 SYGVKD. J was trimmed by 7 bases and V by 8 bases; bases with no gene match: 7. The CDR3 spans 13 residues. The chain's CDR3 is CAIHEGAYGELFF. CDR3 DNA sequence: TGTGCCATCCATGAGGGGGCGTACGGGGAGCTGTTTTTT.

This clonotype was observed a handful of times. The genes are TRBV27 and TRBJ1-4; D not resolved. Germline V gene data show CDR1 as MNHEY and CDR2 as SMNVEV (reference sequence). The ends were cut back, 5 bases at V and 1 base at J, with 11 bases in the middle. CDR3 length equals 15 residues. The CDR3 is CASSTSVGTNEKLFF. In DNA, the CDR3 is TGTGCCAGCAGTACATCTGTCGGAACTAATGAAAAACTGTTTTTT.

V usage is TRBV21-1 and J usage is TRBJ1-5; the table's D call of TRBD1 was not tested on the DNA. TRBV21-1 counts as a pseudogene. The CDR3 is made up of 16 amino acids. CDR3 nucleotide sequence: TGTGCCAGCGACCGGGGGAGGCAGGGGAACAATCAGCCCCAGCATTTT. Amino acids: CASDRGRQGNNQPQHF.

A note on this clonotype: It may be a read error: a sequence one base away is much more abundant. V usage is TRBV27 and J usage is TRBJ1-1; D gene uncertain. Germline V gene data show CDR1 as MNHEY and CDR2 as SMNVEV (reference sequence). V lost 6 bases to trimming and J lost 9 bases, with 14 bases between them. The CDR3 is 12 residues long. The CDR3 DNA is TGTGCCAGCAGACAGCCAGATGCAAAAGCTTTCTTT. This gives the protein CASRQPDAKAFF.

This clonotype was recorded a few times. The J gene is TRBJ1-5, the V gene TRBV18; D is uncertain. The CDR3 spans 15 residues. Trimming removed 6 bases from V and 0 bases from J, with 12 bases in between. The germline V gene encodes CDR1 KGHSH and CDR2 LQKENI. CDR3 coding DNA: TGTGCCAGCTCCCCGAGAGAATCTAGCAATCAGCCCCAGCATTTT. It specifies CASSPRESSNQPQHF.

The chain joins TRBV20-1 to TRBJ1-2; D remains ambiguous. The V and J ends lost 1 base and 8 bases respectively, with 14 bases between them. The CDR3 consists of 13 residues. CDR1 is DFQATT and CDR2 is SNEGSKA in the germline V gene (reference sequence). CDR3 sequence: CSARVGEPRGYTF. CDR3 DNA: TGCAGTGCTAGAGTCGGAGAACCCCGGGGCTACACCTTC.

The chain uses TRBV30 and TRBJ1-4; D is uncertain. This CDR3 region has 13 residues. The V and J ends lost 7 bases and 5 bases respectively, with 14 bases between them. Germline V gene sequence: CDR1 GTSNPN, CDR2 SVGIG (reference sequence). Here the CDR3 DNA reads TGTGCCTCTGCCGACGGGTCGAATGAAAAACTGTTTTTT. Amino acid sequence: CASADGSNEKLFF.

This clonotype was recorded a few times. The chain carries TRBV7-8 and TRBJ1-1; 8 bases line up with TRBD1. This CDR3 is 18 amino acids long. The V gene end was trimmed by 4 bases and the J gene end by 1 base; junction bases not matched to a gene: 14. The germline gives CDR1 SGHVS, CDR2 FQNEAQ. The CDR3 loop is CASSSKKYGQGGNTEAFF. Here the CDR3 DNA reads TGTGCCAGCAGCTCAAAAAAGTACGGACAGGGAGGGAACACTGAAGCTTTCTTT.

This clonotype has a handful of counts. The chain uses TRBV6-1 and TRBJ1-1; no clear D gene. In germline, CDR1 is MNHNS, CDR2 SASEGT. Trimming shortened V by 7 bases and J by 5 bases, and 14 bases separated the two germline ends. This CDR3 has 13 residues. This chain's CDR3 is CASTYERRTEAFF. CDR3 DNA: TGTGCCAGCACCTACGAAAGGCGAACTGAAGCTTTCTTT.

Only one count was recorded for this clonotype. The V call is TRBV12-3 or TRBV12-4, the J call TRBJ2-7; 8 nucleotides align to TRBD1. The J segment lost 3 bases and the V segment lost 6 bases, leaving 7 bases of the junction unmatched. The CDR3 covers 14 residues. The CDR3 coding sequence is TGTGCCAGCAGCCGCAGGACAGGGCGCTACGAGCAGTACTTC. Residues: CASSRRTGRYEQYF.

The V gene is TRBV20-1, the J gene TRBJ1-2; the D gene is possibly TRBD1 (5 bases). Per germline, CDR1 DFQATT and CDR2 SNEGSKA (reference sequence). The V end lost 0 bases, the J end lost 6 bases, and 8 bases lay between the germline ends. The CDR3 is made up of 12 amino acids. CDR3 region: CSARDREHGYTF. CDR3 DNA: TGCAGTGCTAGAGACAGGGAGCATGGCTACACCTTC.

This clonotype appeared a few times. J is TRBJ2-2 and V is TRBV21-1. TRBV21-1 is given as a pseudogene. The CDR3 spans 15 residues. CDR3 residues: CASSKGPRSTGELFF. CDR3 coding DNA: TGTGCCAGCAGCAAAGGACCGCGAAGCACCGGGGAGCTGTTTTTT.